This TCR beta chain was identified in a study of cytotoxic CD8 clonotypes in ibrutinib-treated CLL. Across the study: Across the patients, under 12 were relapsed/refractory, 15 treatment-naive and 17 to 18 IGHV unmutated. Study-level points and caveats: Baseline clonality exceeded age-matched healthy donors and tracked circulating CD8+ T-cell counts.

TCR beta libraries used 1.5 to 2.5 micrograms of genomic DNA from cryopreserved PBMCs. Sequencing was performed with immunoSEQ multiplex PCR; in TCRdb, only in-frame clones are kept and a portion is missing. The data show over 120,000 clones, 60% to 85% seen once. This CDR3 spans 16 amino acids. Germline V lookup: CDR1 SGDLS, CDR2 YYNGEE. V lost 2 bases and J 3 bases, leaving 17 bases between the germline ends. Remarks on this clone: Its antigen is undetermined.

This sequence joins TRBV9 and TRBJ1-2; D may be TRBD1 (6 bases). The sample in question was PBMCs, obtained after 24 months of ibrutinib treatment. The clonotype was recovered from a human donor with chronic lymphocytic leukemia. The CDR3 reads CASSVAPTGIDYGYTF. In nucleotides, the CDR3 is TGTGCCAGCAGCGTTGCTCCCACAGGGATAGACTATGGCTACACCTTC.